Listed here are 10 T cell receptor beta chains from one sample, sequenced in a study of T-cell reconstitution after alpha-beta-depleted transplantation in children. Preparing the TCRbeta library involved the use of unique molecular identifiers. TCRdb re-called the PCR reads through MiXCR, storing one row per CDR3 protein. The sample includes about 230,000 distinct CDR3 sequences, about 9.5% of them seen just once. The sequences come from PBMCs from the stem cell graft donor, collected from the stem cell graft. These TCRs come from a human donor who donated a stem cell graft to a child with acute lymphoblastic leukemia.

This chain joins TRBV20-1 and TRBJ2-3; D might be TRBD2 (6 bases). Germline V gene lookup returns CDR1 DFQATT and CDR2 SNEGSKA (reference sequence). The CDR3 runs to 13 residues. Trimming took 6 bases from V and 0 from J, leaving 10 bases between them. In nucleotides, the CDR3 is TGCAGTGCGGGGGGAACTAGCACAGATACGCAGTATTTT. Its translation is CSAGGTSTDTQYF.

The chain recombines TRBV7-6 with TRBJ2-5; D is possibly TRBD1 or TRBD2 (5 bases each). Germline V gene lookup returns CDR1 SGHVS and CDR2 FNYEAQ. Deletions cut 0 bases from V and 0 bases from J, with 8 bases between. The CDR3 length is 15 residues. The CDR3 reads CASSLAGEHQETQYF. In nucleotides, the CDR3 is TGTGCCAGCAGCTTAGCGGGGGAACACCAAGAGACCCAGTACTTC.

This clonotype was observed a handful of times. The CDR3 nucleotides are TGCAGTGCTAGCCTGGGACAGGGGCGCAATCAGCCCCAGCATTTT. This sequence encodes CSASLGQGRNQPQHF. This chain links TRBV20-1 with TRBJ1-5; 10 nucleotides agree with TRBD1. V shed 3 bases, J shed 2 bases, and the junction held 4 bases outside the gene matches. The germline V gene has CDR1 DFQATT and CDR2 SNEGSKA (reference sequence). There are 15 residues in the CDR3.

This clonotype was observed a handful of times. The chain combines TRBV12-3 or TRBV12-4 with TRBJ1-5; the D is unclear. The CDR3 runs to 15 residues. The germline V and J ends were trimmed by 4 bases and 3 bases, with 13 bases remaining between them. Here the CDR3 DNA reads TGTGCCAGCAGTTCAGAGGACGATGTCAATCAGCCCCAGCATTTT. Residues: CASSSEDDVNQPQHF.

This clonotype has more than one count but fewer than ten. V usage is TRBV7-9 and J usage is TRBJ2-5, with TRBD2 matching over 8 bases. CDR1 and CDR2 from the germline V gene are SEHNR and FQNEAQ (reference sequence). The CDR3 spans 13 residues. V was clipped by 5 bases and J by 14 bases; unmatched bases: 13. CDR3 sequence (DNA): TGTGCCAGCAGCGCCATAAGCGGGACTAGAGGATACTTC. This translates into CASSAISGTRGYF.

This clonotype was detected many times. This chain connects TRBV4-3 to TRBJ2-2; 8 bases fit TRBD1. The CDR3 has 17 residues. Germline V gene data show CDR1 as LGHNA and CDR2 as YSLEER. The V and J ends lost 0 bases and 0 bases, in that order; junction bases with no gene match: 3. The CDR3 is CASSQDSGGANTGELFF. CDR3 coding DNA: TGCGCCAGCAGCCAAGATTCAGGGGGCGCGAACACCGGGGAGCTGTTTTTT.

This clonotype was seen ten or more times. V usage is TRBV9 and J usage is TRBJ2-7; D gene unclear. Germline V CDR1 and CDR2: SGDLS, YYNGEE. V dropped 4 bases and J dropped 0 bases, with 2 bases sitting between them. This CDR3 comprises 11 residues. The DNA of the CDR3 is TGTGCCAGCAGCTCCTCCTACGAGCAGTACTTC. It codes for CASSSSYEQYF.

The genes are TRBV7-9 and TRBJ1-2; tentative D call: TRBD1 (5 bases). V shed 5 bases and J shed 5 bases, with 12 bases lying between them. The CDR3 totals 13 residues. The germline V gene encodes CDR1 SEHNR and CDR2 FQNEAQ (reference sequence). The CDR3 region has the DNA TGTGCCAGCAGCCAAGGGGCGGGATATGGCTACACCTTC. Translating it yields CASSQGAGYGYTF. The complete variable domain, with remaining parts taken from reference TRBV7-9 and TRBJ1-2, reads DTGVSQNPRHKITKRGQNVTFRCDPISEHNRLYWYRQTLGQGPEFLTYFQNEAQLEKSRLLSDRFSAERPKGSFSTLEIQRTEQGDSAMYLCASSQGAGYGYTFGSGTRLTVV.

The chain links TRBV3-1 to TRBJ1-1; TRBD1 matches 9 bases. This CDR3 contains 13 residues. V shed 5 bases and J 9 bases; nucleotides not matched to a gene: 7. Germline values: CDR1 LGHDT, CDR2 YNNKEL (reference sequence). The CDR3 DNA reads TGTGCCAGCAGCGACGGACAGGGGACCCAAGCTTTCTTT. Translation gives CASSDGQGTQAFF.

The rearrangement links TRBV6-5 to TRBJ1-6, with D uncertain. The CDR3 is 16 amino acids. Trimming removed 6 bases from V and 0 bases from J, with 12 bases in between. The germline gives CDR1 MNHEY, CDR2 SVGAGI. CDR3 coding DNA: TGTGCCAGCAGACCCGCAGTGAGCTCCTATAATTCACCCCTCCACTTT. Amino acids: CASRPAVSSYNSPLHF.